The text below deals with one T cell receptor beta chain. Antigen: not known. 13 Jbeta primers and 60 Vbeta primers were used for the PCR. TCRdb's copy holds only in-frame clones and misses some; the assay was immunoSEQ multiplex PCR. The profile shows about 160,000 clones, roughly 78% of them singletons. The data belong to a study of cytomegalovirus exposure and HLA in healthy donors. V dropped 1 base and J dropped 14 bases, with 6 bases sitting between them. Germline assignment: CDR1 SGHTA and CDR2 FQGNSA. The CDR3 length is 11 residues. Study conclusions and caveats: Being indistinguishable, some V segments were excluded, TRBV6-2 and TRBV6-3 among them. TCR beta chain V- and J-gene trimming was linked, in a later analysis, to a missense variant in DCLRE1C. Most TCR sequences were seen very rarely across donors, but some public TCRs occurred in many.

This TCR was sampled from a man in his forties in good health and CMV-seropositive. The specimen sequenced was PBMCs. This chain uses TRBV7-2 with TRBJ1-6, with D unresolved. The CDR3 protein is CASSLGGALHF. For the CDR3, the DNA is TGTGCCAGCAGCTTAGGGGGAGCCCTCCACTTT.